These T cell receptor beta chains were read from a single sample in a study of blood T cell repertoires in COVID-19. Assay used: immunoSEQ multiplex PCR; TCRdb lists only in-frame clones, some missing. The table shows about 73,000 clones, with approximately 83% occurring only once. The sample was peripheral blood. The receptors stem from a human donor in a cohort sampled during active COVID-19. Each CDR3 is given with its conserved first and last residue. The order of the fields is clone size, J gene, V gene, D gene, CDR3 length, CDR3 DNA, CDR3 protein. D genes are given only for firm matches. Only part of the rows carry a size: once, few, many, or a class if the clone is expanded.

>once|TRBJ2-1|TRBV10-3|-|14
TGTGCCATCAGTGAGTCCCCAGGGATCGATGAGCAGTTCTTC
CAISESPGIDEQFF
>-|TRBJ2-3|TRBV3-1/TRBV3-2|TRBD1|15
TGTGCCAGCAGCTACGGACAGGGGTTGGGGGATACGCAGTATTTT
CASSYGQGLGDTQYF
>-|TRBJ1-4|TRBV11-2|-|17
TGTGCCAGCAGCTATTTAGGGGGTGGATCAACTAATGAAAAACTGTTTTTT
CASSYLGGGSTNEKLFF
>-|TRBJ2-3|TRBV7-2|TRBD2|16
TGTGCCAGCAGCTTAGGGTGGCTAGCGGGGGCAGATACGCAGTATTTT
CASSLGWLAGADTQYF
>-|TRBJ1-2|TRBV6-5|-|12
TGTGCCAGCAGTCCCCTGGGGGGTGGCTACACCTTC
CASSPLGGGYTF
>once|TRBJ1-5|TRBV28|-|20
TGTGCCAGCAGCGCCTGGGCGGGGGGGAATTTTAAAGTTAGCAATCAGCCCCAGCATTTT
CASSAWAGGNFKVSNQPQHF
>-|TRBJ2-3|TRBV3-1/TRBV3-2|TRBD2|16
TGTGCCAGCAGCCCCCAGACTAGCGGGGTCACAGATACGCAGTATTTT
CASSPQTSGVTDTQYF
>-|TRBJ2-7|TRBV2|-|13
TGTGCCGGAAAAGGGTCGCGGGGGCTCGAGCAGTACTTC
CAGKGSRGLEQYF
>-|TRBJ2-3|TRBV28|TRBD1|16
TGTGCCAGCAGATTACAGGGGGCTTGGGGCACAGATACGCAGTATTTT
CASRLQGAWGTDTQYF
>-|TRBJ1-6|TRBV5-8|TRBD1|18
TGTGCCAGCAGCACACGACGGGACAGGATCTCCTATAATTCACCCCTCCACTTT
CASSTRRDRISYNSPLHF